This T cell receptor beta chain appears in the sequencing data of a study of blood T cell repertoires in COVID-19. Per the study methods: Scientists estimated how many nucleated cells there were by amplifying reference gene primers. Profiling relied on immunoSEQ multiplex PCR, and the TCRdb table lists in-frame clones only, not all of them. D and trimming were read from the DNA, whereas the V and J calls and clone size are those reported in that table. The sample carries some 300,000 clones, around 89% recorded once. Looked up from germline, CDR1 is SGHAT and CDR2 is FQDESV (reference sequence). After removal of 4 bases from V and 0 bases from J, the junction contained 6 bases not matched to a gene. This CDR3 has 15 amino acids.

The source of this sequence is a young woman who had recovered from COVID-19. The sample consisted of peripheral blood. V usage is TRBV11-1 and J usage is TRBJ2-7, with 7 bases matching TRBD1. The CDR3: CASSSPGTASYEQYF. For the CDR3, the DNA is TGTGCCAGCAGCTCTCCCGGGACAGCCTCCTACGAGCAGTACTTC. Full variable domain (outside the CDR3, taken from reference TRBV11-1 and TRBJ2-7): EAEVAQSPRYKITEKSQAVAFWCDPISGHATLYWYRQILGQGPELLVQFQDESVVDDSQLPKDRFSAERLKGVDSTLKIQPAELGDSAMYLCASSSPGTASYEQYFGPGTRLTVT.